The T cell receptor beta chain described here comes from a study of T-cell memory formation after mild COVID-19. Study findings and constraints: Later expanders leaned CD4+, whereas clones that contracted between day 15 and 85 were balanced CD4/CD8. Of the contracting clones, CD4+ ones lay mainly in CM and EM, and CD8+ ones in EMRA. For second-wave clones that peaked at day 37, SARS-CoV-2 specificity went unverified.

5'RACE with constant-segment primers built TCRalpha and TCRbeta cDNA libraries with UMIs. Using its own MiXCR run on the 5' RACE reads, TCRdb lists one record per CDR3 protein. The table records some 440,000 distinct CDR3 sequences, approximately 23% of them present only once. The CDR3 spans 14 residues. From germline, CDR1 is SGHRS and CDR2 YFSETQ. The V end was cut by 5 bases, the J end by 4 bases, with 15 bases between. The table lists this clonotype with a few counts. What it binds is not known. The chain has TRBV5-1 and TRBJ1-1; D unclear. This receptor was obtained from an adult woman who had mild COVID-19 (a few samples of this study predate the infection). Cell type and time point are not known. Input material: PBMCs or a T cell subset sorted from them (not recorded which). The CDR3 protein is CASSFGPSGTEAFF. The CDR3 region has the DNA TGCGCCAGCAGTTTCGGGCCGTCCGGCACTGAAGCTTTCTTT.